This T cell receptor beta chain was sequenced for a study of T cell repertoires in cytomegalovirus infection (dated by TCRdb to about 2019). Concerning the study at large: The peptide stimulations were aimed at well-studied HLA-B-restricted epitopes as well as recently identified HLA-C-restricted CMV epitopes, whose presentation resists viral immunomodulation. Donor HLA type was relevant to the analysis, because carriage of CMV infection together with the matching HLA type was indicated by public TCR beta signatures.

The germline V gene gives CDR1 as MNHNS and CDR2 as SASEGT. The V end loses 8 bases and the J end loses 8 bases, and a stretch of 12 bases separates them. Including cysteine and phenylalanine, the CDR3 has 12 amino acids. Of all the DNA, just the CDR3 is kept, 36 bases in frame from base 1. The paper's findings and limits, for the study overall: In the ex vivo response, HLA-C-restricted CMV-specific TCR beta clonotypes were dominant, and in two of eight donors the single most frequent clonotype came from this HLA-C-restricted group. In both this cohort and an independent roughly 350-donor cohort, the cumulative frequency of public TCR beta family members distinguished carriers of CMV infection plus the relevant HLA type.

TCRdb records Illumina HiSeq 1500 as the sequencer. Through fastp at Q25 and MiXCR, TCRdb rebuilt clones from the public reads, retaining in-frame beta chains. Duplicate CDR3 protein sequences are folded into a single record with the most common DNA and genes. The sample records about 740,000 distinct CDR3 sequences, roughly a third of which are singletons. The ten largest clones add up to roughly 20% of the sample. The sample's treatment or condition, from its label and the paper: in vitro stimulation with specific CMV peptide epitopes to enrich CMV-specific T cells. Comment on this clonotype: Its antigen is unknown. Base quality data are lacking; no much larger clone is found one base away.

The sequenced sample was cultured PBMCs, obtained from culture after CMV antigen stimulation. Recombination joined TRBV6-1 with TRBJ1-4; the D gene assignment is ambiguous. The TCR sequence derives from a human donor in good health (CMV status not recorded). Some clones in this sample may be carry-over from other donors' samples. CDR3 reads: CASAVLSEKLFF. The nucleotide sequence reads TGTGCCAGCGCCGTTTTAAGCGAAAAACTGTTTTTT.